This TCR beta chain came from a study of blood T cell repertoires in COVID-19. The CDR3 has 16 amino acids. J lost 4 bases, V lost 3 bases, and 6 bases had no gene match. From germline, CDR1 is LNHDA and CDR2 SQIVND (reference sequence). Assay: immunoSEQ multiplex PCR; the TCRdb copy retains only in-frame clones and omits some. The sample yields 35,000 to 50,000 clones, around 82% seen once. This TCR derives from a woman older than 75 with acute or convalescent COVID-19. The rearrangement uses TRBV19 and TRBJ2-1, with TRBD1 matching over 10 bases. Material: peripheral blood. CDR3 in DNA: TGTGCCAGTAGTATCCCCGGGACAGGGGTATACAATGAGCAGTTCTTC. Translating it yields CASSIPGTGVYNEQFF. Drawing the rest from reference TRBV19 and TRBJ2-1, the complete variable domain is DGGITQSPKYLFRKEGQNVTLSCEQNLNHDAMYWYRQDPGQGLRLIYYSQIVNDFQKGDIAEGYSVSREKKESFPLTVTSAQKNPTAFYLCASSIPGTGVYNEQFFGPGTRLTVL.